These T cell receptor beta chains were read from a single sample in a study of CD8+ T cells in alopecia areata. Sequenced by immunoSEQ multiplex PCR; TCRdb stores in-frame clones only, minus some. The profile shows 100,000 to 150,000 clones, approximately 49% of them singletons. The input for sequencing was CD8+ T cells sorted from blood, taken at week 0. Receptor source: a human donor with alopecia areata. Each CDR3 is given with its conserved first and last residue. A D gene is named only where the DNA matches it firmly. Size is stated for part of the rows, as once, few or many counts, or as a class when the clone is expanded.

V gene	clone size	D gene	J gene	CDR3 DNA	CDR3 protein
TRBV6-5	few	NA	TRBJ2-3	TGTGCCAGCAGTGGCGGGCGGACAGATACGCAGTATTTT	CASSGGRTDTQYF
TRBV29-1	few	TRBD1	TRBJ2-7	TGCAGCGTCGCCCGGACAGGGGGCTACGAGCAGTACTTC	CSVARTGGYEQYF
TRBV27	NA	NA	TRBJ2-2	TGTGCCAGCATAGGCCCCCGGGCCGGGGAGCTGTTTTTT	CASIGPRAGELFF
TRBV29-1	few	TRBD1	TRBJ2-5	TGCAGCGGAGGGGGCAGGGATCAAGAGACCCAGTACTTC	CSGGGRDQETQYF
TRBV29-1	NA	TRBD1	TRBJ2-2	TGCAGCATTGACAGGGGGGACACCGGGGAGCTGTTTTTT	CSIDRGDTGELFF
TRBV5-6	few	TRBD1	TRBJ1-2	TGTGCCAGCAGACAGACAGGGACCTATGGCTACACCTTC	CASRQTGTYGYTF
TRBV5-1	NA	TRBD2	TRBJ2-1	TGCGCCAGCACCCAGAGGGAGGGTGAGCAGTTCTTC	CASTQREGEQFF
TRBV6-5	once	TRBD2	TRBJ2-7	TGTGCCAGCAGTAAGCGGGGGGTCTACGAGCAGTACTTC	CASSKRGVYEQYF
TRBV7-2	NA	NA	TRBJ2-7	TGTGCCAGCAGCTTAGAGGCCACCTGGGTCGACGAGCAGTACTTC	CASSLEATWVDEQYF
TRBV7-9	few	TRBD1	TRBJ2-7	TGTGCCAGCAGCTATGGGACAGGGGCTTTCTACGAGCAGTACTTC	CASSYGTGAFYEQYF
TRBV29-1	NA	NA	TRBJ2-1	TGCAGCGCCGAGGGCTTATCCTACAATGAGCAGTTCTTC	CSAEGLSYNEQFF
TRBV9	NA	NA	TRBJ2-5	TGTGCCAGCAGCGGGGACGGCCAAGAGACCCAGTACTTC	CASSGDGQETQYF
TRBV4-3	NA	NA	TRBJ2-5	TGCGCCAGCAGCCAAGACTTTGAAGAGACCCAGTACTTC	CASSQDFEETQYF
TRBV30	NA	NA	TRBJ2-1	TGTGCCTGGAGTCACGGAAATGAGCAGTTCTTC	CAWSHGNEQFF
TRBV23-1	NA	TRBD1	TRBJ1-2	TGCGCCAGCAGTCAATCGAACAGGGGGCCGTATGGCTACACCTTC	CASSQSNRGPYGYTF
TRBV29-1	few	NA	TRBJ2-1	TGCAGCGCTTTGACAGTCACGGGTCTCTACAATGAGCAGTTCTTC	CSALTVTGLYNEQFF
TRBV5-1	NA	NA	TRBJ1-1	TGCGCCAGCAGTTACGGGACGTTGAACACTGAAGCTTTCTTT	CASSYGTLNTEAFF
TRBV27	NA	NA	TRBJ1-5	TGTGCCAGCAGTTTATCAGGTCGCAATCAGCCCCAGCATTTT	CASSLSGRNQPQHF
TRBV13	NA	NA	TRBJ1-4	TGTGCCAGCAGCTACAGGACAACTAATGAAAAACTGTTTTTT	CASSYRTTNEKLFF
TRBV29-1	NA	TRBD2	TRBJ2-1	TGCAGCGTTGAATCTAGCGGGTACAATGAGCAGTTCTTC	CSVESSGYNEQFF
TRBV11-2	NA	NA	TRBJ2-7	TGTGCCAGCAGCCCCCTACCCGACGGTTCCTACGAGCAGTACTTC	CASSPLPDGSYEQYF
TRBV29-1	NA	TRBD2	TRBJ2-5	TGCAGCGTTGACGGCGGGGGTCAGTGGGAGACCCAGTACTTC	CSVDGGGQWETQYF
TRBV7-6	once	TRBD2	TRBJ2-3	TGTGCCAGCAGCTTATTCGGGCGGGGGAACACAGATACGCAGTATTTT	CASSLFGRGNTDTQYF
TRBV6-5	NA	TRBD1	TRBJ1-2	TGTGCCAGCAGAACGACAGGGGGCTACGGCTACACCTTC	CASRTTGGYGYTF
TRBV6-1	NA	NA	TRBJ2-3	TGTGCCAGCAGGTTTACGAGGGGAGGCGCAGATACGCAGTATTTT	CASRFTRGGADTQYF
TRBV27	many	NA	TRBJ2-7	TGTGCCAGCAGCTTCGGAGGGACCGGCTACGAGCAGTACTTC	CASSFGGTGYEQYF
TRBV7-9	few	NA	TRBJ1-2	TGTGCCAGCAGCCTATCGGCTGACTATGGCTACACCTTC	CASSLSADYGYTF
TRBV4-1	NA	NA	TRBJ1-2	TGCGCCAGCAGCCAACGACAGGCTCATGGCTACACCTTC	CASSQRQAHGYTF
TRBV13	few	NA	TRBJ1-2	TGTGCCAGCAGCTTCCGGGACCGGGTCGTAGGCTACACCTTC	CASSFRDRVVGYTF
TRBV4-3	NA	TRBD2	TRBJ2-7	TGCGCCAGCAGCCCCGCGGGGGAAAACTACGAGCAGTACTTC	CASSPAGENYEQYF
TRBV7-9	NA	TRBD1	TRBJ2-7	TGTGCCAGCAGCCTATCCTCCCTCACAGGGGGGTTTACCTACGAGCAGTACTTC	CASSLSSLTGGFTYEQYF
TRBV10-3	NA	NA	TRBJ2-7	TGTGCCATCAGTGCCGGGGATGAGGCTACCTACGAGCAGTACTTC	CAISAGDEATYEQYF
TRBV27	NA	TRBD2	TRBJ2-3	TGTGCCAGCAGTCCCTCTGCAGGACTAGCATACACAGATACGCAGTATTTT	CASSPSAGLAYTDTQYF
TRBV27	few	NA	TRBJ2-2	TGTGCCAGCAGTTTCGCTCCTTTCACCGGGGAGCTGTTTTTT	CASSFAPFTGELFF
TRBV30	NA	NA	TRBJ1-2	TGTGCCTGGAGTGATACGATTATCTATGGCTACACCTTC	CAWSDTIIYGYTF
TRBV27	NA	TRBD1	TRBJ1-6	TGTGCCAGCGGATCCAGACTGGGACAGGGGAATTCACCCCTCCACTTT	CASGSRLGQGNSPLHF
TRBV29-1	NA	NA	TRBJ1-1	TGCAGCGGACACAGGGAATTGGACACTGAAGCTTTCTTT	CSGHRELDTEAFF
TRBV5-1	NA	TRBD1	TRBJ1-2	TGCGCCAGCAGCTTGGCAGGGGGCGCGGACTATGGCTACACCTTC	CASSLAGGADYGYTF
TRBV5-6	NA	NA	TRBJ1-5	TGTGCCAGCAGCTTCTTAGGGAATAGCAATCAGCCCCAGCATTTT	CASSFLGNSNQPQHF
TRBV6-5	NA	NA	TRBJ2-7	TGTGCCAGCAGTGAAATGGTAGTGTACGAGCAGTACTTC	CASSEMVVYEQYF
TRBV9	many	TRBD1	TRBJ1-2	TGTGCCAGCAGCCCATGGCAGGGGGCGGACTATGGCTACACCTTC	CASSPWQGADYGYTF
TRBV4-1	NA	NA	TRBJ2-7	TGCGCCAGCAGCCTGCGGCCAAACTACGAGCAGTACTTC	CASSLRPNYEQYF
TRBV7-9	NA	NA	TRBJ1-5	TGTGCCAGCAGCTCCGACGGATTCAATCAGCCCCAGCATTTT	CASSSDGFNQPQHF
TRBV11-2	few	NA	TRBJ1-1	TGTGCCAGCAGCTCCCAAGGGAAGGCTTTCTTT	CASSSQGKAFF
TRBV27	once	TRBD1	TRBJ2-1	TGTGCCAGCAGCCCCGACAGGGAGATTAACAATGAGCAGTTCTTC	CASSPDREINNEQFF
TRBV5-4	NA	TRBD1	TRBJ2-7	TGTGCCAGCAGCTTAGACAGGGATTTACCCTACGAGCAGTACTTC	CASSLDRDLPYEQYF
TRBV27	NA	NA	TRBJ1-2	TGTGCCAGCAGTTCAGACGATAACTATGGCTACACCTTC	CASSSDDNYGYTF
TRBV19	NA	NA	TRBJ2-5	TGTGCCAGTAATGGGTGGCCACCGGAAGAGACCCAGTACTTC	CASNGWPPEETQYF
TRBV27	few	NA	TRBJ1-6	TGTGCCAGCACTCCAGGAGGGGCCAGTTCACCCCTCCACTTT	CASTPGGASSPLHF
TRBV19	NA	NA	TRBJ1-5	TGTGCCAGTAGTGAGACTAGTGGGGTAAATCAGCCCCAGCATTTT	CASSETSGVNQPQHF
TRBV9	NA	NA	TRBJ1-1	TGTGCCAGCAGCGCACGGGGCATGAACACTGAAGCTTTCTTT	CASSARGMNTEAFF
TRBV10-3	NA	NA	TRBJ2-7	TGTGCCATCAGTGGGAAATCCTACGAGCAGTACTTC	CAISGKSYEQYF
TRBV6-5	NA	TRBD1	TRBJ1-5	TGTGCCAGCAGTTCTGACAGGGGACGCAATCAGCCCCAGCATTTT	CASSSDRGRNQPQHF
TRBV7-9	NA	TRBD2	TRBJ2-1	TGTGCCAGCAGCTGGTCGAGCGGGGGAGATGACAATGAGCAGTTCTTC	CASSWSSGGDDNEQFF
TRBV4-1	NA	TRBD1	TRBJ1-2	TGCGCCAGCAGCCAGATTCCCGGGACAGGGGATGGCTACACCTTC	CASSQIPGTGDGYTF
TRBV13	NA	TRBD1	TRBJ2-7	TGTGCCAGCAGCTTAGACAGGGGAAGCGAGCAGTACTTC	CASSLDRGSEQYF